A single sample gave rise to the 30 T cell receptor beta chains below, sequenced in a study of T cells expressing NK-cell markers. One entry per CDR3 protein, without DNA, is what TCRdb gives after re-calling the 5' RACE reads. Here the sample table reports about 450,000 distinct CDR3 sequences. Sample: blood T cells: a sorted CD56 or NKG2C T cell subset, CD4+ or CD8+ T cells, or bulk PBMC T cells (not recorded which). These receptors were taken from a woman between 18 and 75 years old in good health.

The gene calls are TRBV15 and TRBJ1-4; the D gene TCRdb calls, TRBD1, cannot be checked with no DNA. The CDR3 is made up of 16 amino acids. Germline loops: CDR1 LNHNV, CDR2 YYDKDF (reference sequence). CDR3 residues: CATSRAIGTGNEKLFF. The full variable domain, completed using reference TRBV15 and TRBJ1-4, is DAMVIQNPRYQVTQFGKPVTLSCSQTLNHNVMYWYQQKSSQAPKLLFHYYDKDFNNEADTPDNFQSRRPNTSFCFLDIRSPGLGDTAMYLCATSRAIGTGNEKLFFGSGTQLSVL.

The chain carries TRBV11-2 and TRBJ2-5; without DNA, the TCRdb call of TRBD1 cannot be checked. The length of the CDR3 is 15 residues. Looked up from germline, CDR1 is SGHAT and CDR2 is FQNNGV. The CDR3 sequence is CASSLNGNPQETQYF.

The chain is built from TRBV6-1 and TRBJ2-7; the D gene TCRdb calls, TRBD2, cannot be checked with no DNA. The CDR3 contains 14 residues. From germline, CDR1 is MNHNS and CDR2 SASEGT. The CDR3 sequence: CATTVARGTYERYF.

The CDR3 protein is CASSSRLAGNREQFF. This sequence joins TRBV14 and TRBJ2-1; TCRdb names TRBD2, which stays unverified in the absence of DNA. CDR1 and CDR2 (germline): SGHDN, FVKESK. The CDR3 covers 15 residues.

The rearrangement uses TRBV19 and TRBJ2-3; absent DNA, TCRdb's TRBD1 call cannot be checked. In germline, CDR1 is LNHDA, CDR2 SQIVND (reference sequence). The CDR3 contains 14 residues. CDR3 sequence reads: CASNPGQGADTQYF.

The chain joins TRBV20-1 to TRBJ2-7; TCRdb reports TRBD2, a call that lacks DNA to check it against. The germline CDR1 and CDR2 sequences are DFQATT and SNEGSKA (reference sequence). The length of the CDR3 is 15 residues. The CDR3 loop is CSAREGSGFSYEQYF.

The V call is TRBV20-1, the J call TRBJ2-1; the D gene TCRdb calls, TRBD2, cannot be checked with no DNA. This CDR3 has 15 amino acids. Germline V gives CDR1 DFQATT, CDR2 SNEGSKA (reference sequence). The CDR3 sequence is CSARDPGGGQGEQFF.

This sequence joins TRBV29-1 and TRBJ2-3; the TCRdb D gene call, TRBD2, has no DNA to confirm it. Germline loops: CDR1 SQVTM, CDR2 ANQGSEA. The CDR3 consists of 13 residues. The CDR3 is CSVVLVNTDTQYF.

The chain has TRBV11-2 and TRBJ2-7. The CDR3 is made up of 11 amino acids. Germline V gives CDR1 SGHAT, CDR2 FQNNGV. The CDR3 protein is CASTHLYEQYF.

The genes are TRBV7-2 and TRBJ1-1. CDR3 length: 13 residues. Germline CDR1 reads SGHTA; CDR2 reads FQGNSA. The CDR3 spells CASLKGRHTEAFF.

The chain is built from TRBV21-1 and TRBJ1-1. TRBV21-1 is a recognized pseudogene. CDR3 length: 16 residues. The chain's CDR3 is CASSTTRQLMNTEAFF.

The V gene is TRBV11-2, the J gene TRBJ2-3; the TCRdb D gene call, TRBD1, has no DNA to confirm it. The CDR3 is 17 residues long. Germline V gene sequence: CDR1 SGHAT, CDR2 FQNNGV. CDR3 sequence: CASSPSAGFGGGDTQYF.

The rearrangement uses TRBV15 and TRBJ2-2. Germline CDR1 and CDR2: LNHNV and YYDKDF (reference sequence). The CDR3 sequence is 12 residues long. CDR3 region: CATSRAAGELFF.

The chain employs TRBV6-5 and TRBJ1-5; the TRBD1 assignment by TCRdb is unverifiable without DNA. The CDR3 runs to 16 residues. Per the germline V gene, CDR1 is MNHEY and CDR2 is SVGAGI. The CDR3 is CASSWDRGDSNQPQHF.

This chain uses TRBV2 with TRBJ1-4. This CDR3 contains 13 residues. Germline-derived CDR1 and CDR2 are SNHLY and FYNNEI. This CDR3 is CASSDVGWEKLFF.

CDR3: CASSAHPNNSPLHF. The V gene is TRBV11-2, the J gene TRBJ1-6. Germline V lookup: CDR1 SGHAT, CDR2 FQNNGV. This CDR3 is 14 amino acids long.

The CDR3 here is CASSPRPGEQYF. The gene calls are TRBV7-9 and TRBJ2-7; TCRdb proposes TRBD1, but this gene call is untestable without DNA. The CDR3 is 12 amino acids. Per germline, CDR1 SEHNR and CDR2 FQNEAQ (reference sequence). Looking up the rest from reference TRBV7-9 and TRBJ2-7 gives the full variable domain: DTGVSQNPRHKITKRGQNVTFRCDPISEHNRLYWYRQTLGQGPEFLTYFQNEAQLEKSRLLSDRFSAERPKGSFSTLEIQRTEQGDSAMYLCASSPRPGEQYFGPGTRLTVT.

The chain carries TRBV7-2 and TRBJ2-1; absent DNA, TCRdb's TRBD1 call cannot be checked. Germline-derived CDR1 and CDR2 are SGHTA and FQGNSA. CDR3 length: 14 residues. This CDR3 is CASSLVRGDNEQFF.

This chain connects TRBV6-1 to TRBJ1-4; the TCRdb call, TRBD1, lacks DNA for checking. Germline V gives CDR1 MNHNS, CDR2 SASEGT. This CDR3 comprises 12 residues. The CDR3 is CASSWTGGKLFF.

The rearrangement links TRBV6-1 to TRBJ2-5; TCRdb designates TRBD2, a call that cannot be tested without DNA. CDR1 is MNHNS and CDR2 is SASEGT in the germline V gene. The CDR3 spans 14 residues. The CDR3 sequence is CASTLVGSGETQYF.

This rearrangement joins TRBV25-1 to TRBJ2-1; there is no DNA to check the TCRdb D call of TRBD2. The CDR3 spans 16 residues. Germline V gene sequence: CDR1 MGHDK, CDR2 SYGVNS. The CDR3 loop is CASSEGLAGVHDEQFF. Combining the CDR3 with reference TRBV25-1 and TRBJ2-1 gives the whole variable domain EADIYQTPRYLVIGTGKKITLECSQTMGHDKMYWYQQDPGMELHLIHYSYGVNSTEKGDLSSESTVSRIRTEHFPLTLESARPSHTSQYLCASSEGLAGVHDEQFFGPGTRLTVL.

The chain joins TRBV12-3 or TRBV12-4 to TRBJ2-1; TCRdb selects TRBD2, and the lack of DNA leaves this call unchecked. The CDR3 loop spans 16 amino acids. The CDR3 loop is CASSSLSGGPYNEQFF.

This rearrangement joins TRBV28 to TRBJ2-1; the D call of TRBD1 rests on TCRdb alone, since no DNA is present to check it. CDR1 MDHEN and CDR2 SYDVKM come from the germline V gene. CDR3 length equals 15 residues. The CDR3 loop reads CASSQTPGSYNEQFF.

The V call is TRBV7-2, the J call TRBJ2-7. CDR3 length: 16 amino acids. CDR1 is SGHTA, CDR2 FQGNSA, per germline. Here the CDR3 reads CASSLSFLGGAYEQYF.

The chain links TRBV28 to TRBJ2-5; TCRdb names TRBD1, which stays unverified in the absence of DNA. Per germline, CDR1 MDHEN and CDR2 SYDVKM. CDR3 size: 14 residues. CDR3 residues: CASSLFGGAETQYF.

The chain employs TRBV6-1 and TRBJ1-1. Germline CDR1 reads MNHNS; CDR2 reads SASEGT. This CDR3 is built from 12 residues. The CDR3 loop reads CASSEKYTEAFF.

The genes are TRBV5-1 and TRBJ1-1; without DNA, the TCRdb call of TRBD1 cannot be checked. The CDR3 runs 14 residues. From germline, CDR1 is SGHRS and CDR2 YFSETQ. CDR3 amino acids: CASSLAERGTEAFF.

The V gene is TRBV20-1, the J gene TRBJ1-4. Germline V gene sequence: CDR1 DFQATT, CDR2 SNEGSKA (reference sequence). The CDR3 totals 12 residues. The CDR3 sequence is CSVEGRGRKLFF.

CDR3 loop: CAISSGTREETQYF. The V and J genes are TRBV10-3 and TRBJ2-5; TCRdb reports TRBD1, a call that lacks DNA to check it against. CDR1 and CDR2 from the germline V gene are ENHRY and SYGVKD. The CDR3 contains 14 residues.

The chain combines TRBV18 with TRBJ2-7; TCRdb's D call of TRBD1 is untestable without DNA. Germline CDR1 reads KGHSH; CDR2 reads LQKENI. The CDR3 sequence is 14 residues long. The CDR3 loop reads CASSPADFPREQYF.